In this sample, the clone carrying this T cell receptor beta chain turned up a few times. CD8+CD4-CCR7+CD45RA+ cells were sorted as naive CD8 T cells. Per germline, CDR1 LNHDA and CDR2 SQIVND (reference sequence). This CDR3 region has 13 residues. Trimming pared 7 bases from V and 8 bases from J, leaving 15 bases between. This sample is drawn from a study of molecular identifiers for immune sequencing clone quantification. As previously described, bulk TCR libraries were made using listed TCR primers. TCRdb processed the PCR reads anew with MiXCR; each CDR3 protein has one entry. The repertoire holds under 650,000 distinct CDR3 sequences, 20% seen once, with 0.85% in the top ten.

The chain is built from TRBV19 and TRBJ1-5; D may be TRBD1 (6 bases). The sequenced material came from naive CD8+ T cells from blood, with Jurkat cell RNA spiked in. Regarding subset: FACS-sorted CD8+CD4-CCR7+CD45RA+ naive T cells. The receptor's source is a human donor in good health. Some libraries in this study had Jurkat cell RNA spiked in. CDR3 residues: CASKTGHGEPQHF. The CDR3 DNA reads as TGTGCCAGTAAAACGGGACACGGGGAGCCCCAGCATTTT.